The 8 T cell receptor beta chains listed next were all sequenced from one sample in a study of blood T cells in healthy people across ages. A second PCR, run for roughly 7 to 12 cycles, used a sample-barcoded 5' primer plus a J-beta primer mix. Via MiXCR, TCRdb re-called the 5' RACE reads, giving one row per CDR3 protein. The table has about 970,000 distinct CDR3 sequences, 51% seen once. The sequencing input was blood. The origin of the receptors is a woman aged 55-69 years in good health.

The chain recombines TRBV3-1 with TRBJ2-7; D not certain. The CDR3 length is 17 residues. V lost 0 bases to trimming and J lost 2 bases, with 17 bases between them. Germline V lookup: CDR1 LGHDT, CDR2 YNNKEL (reference sequence). The CDR3 region is CASSQELGKGKPYEQYF. The CDR3 bases are TGTGCCAGCAGCCAAGAATTGGGGAAAGGAAAACCCTACGAGCAGTACTTC.

V and J are TRBV20-1 and TRBJ1-2, with D perhaps TRBD1 (6 bases). This CDR3 contains 13 residues. V was cut by 6 bases and J by 6 bases, with 17 bases left in between. Germline lookup yields CDR1 DFQATT and CDR2 SNEGSKA (reference sequence). The CDR3 loop reads CSAYLFRGNGYTF. DNA for the CDR3: TGCAGTGCCTACCTATTCAGGGGAAATGGCTACACCTTC.

V gene TRBV4-3 combines with J gene TRBJ2-7; 10 positions match TRBD2. The DNA end is more similar to TRBJ2-4, so the J call may be wrong. Germline V gene data show CDR1 as LGHNA and CDR2 as YSLEER. CDR3 length: 16 residues. The CDR3 region has the DNA TGCGCCAGCAGCCAAGTCATTGGGACTAGCGATGGCATTCAGTACTTC. It specifies CASSQVIGTSDGIQYF.

The rearrangement joins TRBV6-5 to TRBJ1-4; D not resolved. Per the germline V gene, CDR1 is MNHEY and CDR2 is SVGAGI. Deletions cut 8 bases from V and 5 bases from J, with 12 bases between. The CDR3 consists of 13 residues. CDR3 region: CASCGRMNEKLFF. The DNA of the CDR3 is TGTGCCAGCTGCGGAAGAATGAATGAAAAACTGTTTTTT.

The V gene is TRBV24-1, the J gene TRBJ1-2; D is unresolved. This CDR3 contains 12 residues. CDR1 is KGHDR and CDR2 is SFDVKD in the germline V gene. V lost 3 bases and J lost 9, with 10 bases in between. The CDR3 is CATSDDLMRYTF. The CDR3 DNA follows: TGTGCCACCAGTGATGACTTGATGCGCTACACCTTC.

This clonotype was detected once. The V gene is TRBV6-2 or TRBV6-3, the J gene TRBJ2-5; D might be TRBD1 (6 bases). The DNA matches TRBJ2-7 better at its end, which makes the J call doubtful. The CDR3 is 16 amino acids. Germline V gene lookup returns CDR1 MNHEY and CDR2 SVGEGT. The CDR3 nucleotides are TGTGCCAGCAGTCGGCCGATTGGGACAAGACTTTACGAGCAGTACTTC. Translating it yields CASSRPIGTRLYEQYF.

This rearrangement joins TRBV9 to TRBJ2-5; the match to TRBD2 covers 8 bases. The CDR3 has 14 residues. The germline gives CDR1 SGDLS, CDR2 YYNGEE. V gave up 1 base and J gave up 11 bases; unmatched junction bases: 10. The CDR3 coding sequence is TGTGCCAGCAGCGTAAGGCCGGGGGGGAATGAGCAGTACTTC. It encodes CASSVRPGGNEQYF.

This clonotype was counted only a few times. V usage is TRBV11-2 and J usage is TRBJ2-7; D is tentatively TRBD1 or TRBD2 (5 bases each). Germline V CDR1 and CDR2: SGHAT, FQNNGV. Trimming shortened V by 3 bases and J by 0 bases, and 12 bases separated the two germline ends. This CDR3 contains 15 residues. The CDR3 DNA is TGTGCCAGCAGCTTTGGGACGGCAAGCTCCTACGAGCAGTACTTC. Protein: CASSFGTASSYEQYF. Variable domain in full (rest from reference TRBV11-2 and TRBJ2-7): EAGVAQSPRYKIIEKRQSVAFWCNPISGHATLYWYQQILGQGPKLLIQFQNNGVVDDSQLPKDRFSAERLKGVDSTLKIQPAKLEDSAVYLCASSFGTASSYEQYFGPGTRLTVT.